This T cell receptor (beta chain) was captured in a study of OX40 agonist ivuxolimab in advanced cancers. About the investigation overall: Ivuxolimab was an agonistic, fully human IgG2 monoclonal antibody directed against OX40 (CD134), a costimulatory receptor. Intravenous ivuxolimab was administered to patients every 2 weeks at six dose levels: 0.01, 0.1, 0.3, 1.5, 3 and 10 mg/kg. Of the 50 or so patients in dose escalation, about 20 had hepatocellular carcinoma, approximately 15 had melanoma, 9 had renal cell carcinoma and 9 had head and neck cancer. In the dose-escalation cohort, roughly four fifths of patients were male, and the mean age was approximately 64 years, with a range of about 20 to 90. Prior anti-PD-1, anti-PD-L1 or anti-CTLA-4 therapy was permitted, and checkpoint inhibitors had been received by more than 35% of dose-escalation patients. Partial responses occurred in three dose-escalation patients: two with cutaneous melanoma and one with hepatocellular carcinoma. Peripheral TCRbeta sequencing was intended to test whether TCR sequence diversity was altered and clonal T-cell expansion was caused by ivuxolimab. The paper covers the monotherapy dose-escalation part of the phase I ivuxolimab trial, which included N of about 56 patients. The investigation overall reported the following: After ivuxolimab, expanded clones were on average more numerous among CD8+ T cells than among CD4+ T cells. Low levels of normalized T-cell clonal expansion were also shown by some nonresponding patients. Clonal expansion of both CD4+ and CD8+ blood T cells was observed from baseline to week 6 at doses 0.1 to 3.0 mg/kg. Antigen specificity was not determined for the clonally expanded peripheral T cells. In partial responders in the 0.1-3.0 mg/kg groups, normalized peripheral clonal expansion was found to be among the lowest, especially among CD8+ T cells.

Spanning cysteine to phenylalanine, the CDR3 consists of 15 amino acids. This entry keeps only the CDR3 DNA: 45 bases, framed from base 1. CDR1 and CDR2 are drawn from the germline V gene: KGHSH, LQKENI. V loses 3 bases, J loses 5 bases, and the germline ends lie 16 bases apart. Patients with a history of autoimmune disease or receiving systemic immunosuppression were excluded from the trial. Peripheral blood for TCR sequencing was collected from all dose cohorts at baseline, on cycle 4 day 1, and on cycle 7 day 1. Samples came from an open-label, multicenter, first-in-human phase I dose-escalation trial of ivuxolimab. Adults with locally advanced or metastatic melanoma, renal cell carcinoma, hepatocellular carcinoma or head and neck squamous cell carcinoma were enrolled in the trial. CD4+ and CD8+ T cells were sorted separately from peripheral blood before TCR sequencing. To sequence the TCRbeta CDR3 region, genomic DNA was isolated from the sorted cells. TCRbeta CDR3 regions were sequenced using the immunoSEQ Assay. In its TCRdb copy, this immuneACCESS table keeps in-frame sequences only and misses some clones. Where compared with another copy, unresolved V genes explain less than half of these, and the others have no known cause. A total of some 86,000 clones appear in this sample, roughly 87% of them only once. The top ten clones comprise around 0.34% of the sample.

On this clone itself: What antigen it recognizes has not been identified. Base qualities were left out, and no much larger clone turns up one base away.

The sequence joins TRBV18 to TRBJ1-1; a confident D gene designation cannot be given. The source of this sequence is an adult with an advanced solid tumor such as melanoma, head and neck, liver or kidney cancer. The sequences come from CD4+ or CD8+ T cells sorted from blood, collected in a trial of the OX40 agonist ivuxolimab. The sequenced DNA: TGTGCCAGCTCACCGGGTTTGGAAGTTGGAACTGAAGCTTTCTTT. This is translated as CASSPGLEVGTEAFF.